Shown below are 15 T cell receptor beta chains from a single sample sequenced in a study of T cell responses to AZD1222 COVID-19 vaccine. The method was immunoSEQ multiplex PCR; TCRdb's version includes in-frame clones alone and lacks a portion of them. The sample gives some 150,000 clones, approximately 85% of which show up once; approximately 8% is in the top ten. The sample in question was peripheral blood, obtained 28 days after the second dose of the MenACWY control vaccine. The receptor source for this set is an adult who received the MenACWY meningococcal vaccine as a control.

The chain employs TRBV4-3 and TRBJ1-6; TRBD1 is a possible D gene (6 bases). Germline CDR1 and CDR2: LGHNA and YSLEER. The CDR3 covers 14 residues. The germline V and J ends were trimmed by 2 bases and 9 bases, with 11 bases remaining between them. CDR3 sequence: CASSQSGGRSPLHF. The CDR3 DNA reads as TGCGCCAGCAGCCAAAGTGGGGGGCGTTCACCCCTCCACTTT.

The chain is built from TRBV5-1 and TRBJ2-3, with a possible D match to TRBD1 (6 bases). Between the trimmed V and J ends, which lost 4 bases and 2 bases, there was a span of 11 bases. There are 14 residues in the CDR3. The germline V gene encodes CDR1 SGHRS and CDR2 YFSETQ. The CDR3 nucleotides are TGCGCCAGCAGCCCGGACAGTTCCACAGATACGCAGTATTTT. Translating gives CASSPDSSTDTQYF.

The chain couples TRBV18 to TRBJ2-3; D unclear. Germline V CDR1 and CDR2: KGHSH, LQKENI. The CDR3 has 11 residues. The V end lost 5 bases, the J end lost 4 bases, and 4 bases lay between the germline ends. This chain's CDR3 is CASSGADTQYF. The CDR3 bases are TGTGCCAGCTCAGGGGCAGATACGCAGTATTTT.

CDR3 amino acids: CASSPRRVIEAFF. The CDR3 DNA reads TGTGCCAGCAGCCCCAGGCGGGTGATTGAAGCTTTCTTT. The rearrangement links TRBV28 to TRBJ1-1; D call uncertain. CDR3 length equals 13 residues. Germline V gene data show CDR1 as MDHEN and CDR2 as SYDVKM. The V end lost 6 bases, the J end lost 7 bases, and 15 bases lay between the germline ends.

J is TRBJ1-6 and V is TRBV6-5; 10 nucleotides align to TRBD1. Per the germline V gene, CDR1 is MNHEY and CDR2 is SVGAGI. J was trimmed by 9 bases and V by 6 bases; bases with no gene match: 8. The length of the CDR3 is 15 residues. This CDR3 reads CASSRDRGGGSPLHF. In DNA, the CDR3 is TGTGCCAGCAGCAGGGACAGGGGAGGGGGTTCACCCCTCCACTTT.

This clone was recorded only once. The chain recombines TRBV10-3 with TRBJ2-1; 7 bases align to TRBD1. The CDR3 runs 14 residues. CDR1 ENHRY and CDR2 SYGVKD come from the germline V gene. The ends lost 6 bases at V and 5 bases at J; junction bases unmatched: 7. In DNA, the CDR3 is TGTGCCATCAGACCACAGGGGAAAGACAATGAGCAGTTCTTC. Amino acids: CAIRPQGKDNEQFF.

This chain links TRBV6-5 with TRBJ2-7; no definite D call. V was trimmed by 5 bases and J by 3 bases, leaving 8 bases between them. CDR1 and CDR2 from the germline V gene are MNHEY and SVGAGI. CDR3 length equals 12 residues. CDR3 in amino acids: CASSHPGYEQYF. CDR3 nucleotides: TGTGCCAGCAGTCACCCAGGCTACGAGCAGTACTTC.

Only one count was recorded for this clone. V and J are TRBV28 and TRBJ1-4, with a possible D match to TRBD1 (5 bases). CDR1 and CDR2 from the germline V gene are MDHEN and SYDVKM. Trimming took 2 bases from V and 8 from J, leaving 18 bases between them. The CDR3 covers 16 residues. CDR3 in DNA: TGTGCCAGCAGTTTAGGAGGGCCCAGGGTCGGGGAAAAACTGTTTTTT. The encoded protein is CASSLGGPRVGEKLFF.

This clone has only a few counts. The CDR3 DNA follows: TGTGCCATCAGTGACCGGGGCTTGAACATTCAGTACTTC. It is translated as CAISDRGLNIQYF. The gene calls are TRBV10-3 and TRBJ2-4; D could derive from TRBD1 or TRBD2 (5 bases each). V lost 3 bases and J lost 7, with 10 bases in between. This CDR3 is built from 13 residues. Looked up from germline, CDR1 is ENHRY and CDR2 is SYGVKD.

This sequence joins TRBV4-1 and TRBJ2-7; the D is unclear. Trimming left V 1 base short and J 9 bases short, with 7 bases between. Germline CDR1 and CDR2: MGHRA and YSYEKL. The CDR3 consists of 11 residues. The CDR3 loop reads CASSQGLTQYF. In DNA, the CDR3 is TGCGCCAGCAGCCAAGGACTCACGCAGTACTTC.

CDR3 DNA: TGCGCCAGCAGCCTGTACCCGAACACCGGGGAGCTGTTTTTT. Protein sequence: CASSLYPNTGELFF. The chain couples TRBV5-1 to TRBJ2-2; D is ambiguous. The CDR3 contains 14 residues. With 4 bases removed from V and 0 bases from J, the gap between germline ends came to 7 bases. Germline-derived CDR1 and CDR2 are SGHRS and YFSETQ. The full variable domain, rest sourced from reference TRBV5-1 and TRBJ2-2, is KAGVTQTPRYLIKTRGQQVTLSCSPISGHRSVSWYQQTPGQGLQFLFEYFSETQRNKGNFPGRFSGRQFSNSRSEMNVSTLELGDSALYLCASSLYPNTGELFFGEGSRLTVL.

This clone was seen a single time. The chain employs TRBV10-2 and TRBJ2-5, with 15 nucleotides matching TRBD2. CDR1 and CDR2 from the germline V gene are WSHSY and SAAADI. This CDR3 is 18 amino acids long. V lost 7 bases and J lost 5; bases outside the gene matches: 14. CDR3 region: CASKLGTSGGPQRETQYF. The CDR3 DNA reads TGCGCCAGCAAATTAGGGACTAGCGGGGGGCCTCAAAGGGAGACCCAGTACTTC.

This clone has more than one count but fewer than ten. The V and J genes are TRBV3-1 (or the pseudogene TRBV3-2) and TRBJ2-7, with D possibly being TRBD1 or TRBD2 (6 bases each). CDR3 length: 16 residues. The ends were cut back, 3 bases at V and 4 bases at J, with 19 bases in the middle. Germline loops: CDR1 LGHDT, CDR2 YNNKEL (reference sequence). The CDR3 bases are TGTGCCAGCAGCCAGCGGGACGGGGGCTTTATGTACGAGCAGTACTTC. This sequence encodes CASSQRDGGFMYEQYF.

The chain carries TRBV24-1 and TRBJ1-1; no clear D gene. Germline CDR1 reads KGHDR; CDR2 reads SFDVKD. The CDR3 length is 13 residues. Trimming shortened V by 3 bases and J by 6 bases, and 10 bases separated the two germline ends. CDR3 nucleotides: TGTGCCACCAGTGATCCCCGCGGGGCTGAAGCTTTCTTT. This gives the protein CATSDPRGAEAFF.

The chain links TRBV14 to TRBJ2-7; D is unresolved. There are 16 residues in the CDR3. Trimming removed 0 bases at V and 2 bases at J, with 14 bases between. Germline V CDR1 and CDR2: SGHDN, FVKESK. CDR3 amino acids: CASSQEVGLTPYEQYV. Written as DNA, the CDR3 is TGTGCCAGCAGCCAAGAGGTGGGCCTAACCCCCTACGAGCAGTACGTC.